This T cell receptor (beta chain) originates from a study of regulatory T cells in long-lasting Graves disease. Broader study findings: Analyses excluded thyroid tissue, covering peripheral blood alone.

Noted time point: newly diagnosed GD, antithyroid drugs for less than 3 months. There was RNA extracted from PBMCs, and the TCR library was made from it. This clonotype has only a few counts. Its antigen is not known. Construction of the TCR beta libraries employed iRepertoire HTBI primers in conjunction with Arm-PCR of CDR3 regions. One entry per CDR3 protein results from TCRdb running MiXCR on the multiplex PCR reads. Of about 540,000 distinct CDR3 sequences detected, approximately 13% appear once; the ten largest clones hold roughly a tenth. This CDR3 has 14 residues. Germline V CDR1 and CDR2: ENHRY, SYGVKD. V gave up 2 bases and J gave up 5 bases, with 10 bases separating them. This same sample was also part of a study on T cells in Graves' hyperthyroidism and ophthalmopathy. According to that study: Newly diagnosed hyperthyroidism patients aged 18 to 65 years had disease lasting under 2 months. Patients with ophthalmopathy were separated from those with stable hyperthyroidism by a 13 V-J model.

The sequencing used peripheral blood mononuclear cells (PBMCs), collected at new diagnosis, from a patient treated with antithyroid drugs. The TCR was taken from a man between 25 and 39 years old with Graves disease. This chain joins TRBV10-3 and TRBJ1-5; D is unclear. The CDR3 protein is CAISEGQIHQPQHF. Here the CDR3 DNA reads TGTGCCATCAGTGAGGGGCAGATCCATCAGCCCCAGCATTTT.